A selection of T cell receptor beta chains follows, all from one sample in a study of blood T cell repertoires in COVID-19. Data came from immunoSEQ multiplex PCR; TCRdb stores just in-frame clones and leaves some out. The table has around 320,000 clones, roughly 89% seen once. The sample comprised peripheral blood. The receptors were sampled from a woman in her twenties or thirties with COVID-19, enrolled during active disease. Each CDR3 is given with its conserved first and last residue. Each record gives: J gene, D gene, clone size, V gene, CDR3 DNA, CDR3 protein. A D gene is named only where the DNA matches it firmly. Clone size, where shown, is once, few, many, or a class for clones that have expanded.

>TRBJ2-1|TRBD2|NA|TRBV5-1
TGCGCCAGCAGCCCGGGACTAGCGAACTACAATGAGCAGTTCTTC
CASSPGLANYNEQFF
>TRBJ2-3|TRBD1|NA|TRBV27
TGTGCCAGCAGTTTTCTCCCGGGACAGGGTTGGGATACGCAGTATTTT
CASSFLPGQGWDTQYF
>TRBJ2-1|TRBD2|NA|TRBV27
TGTGCCAGCAGCCAGCGGGGATACAATGAGCAGTTCTTC
CASSQRGYNEQFF
>TRBJ2-2|TRBD1|NA|TRBV7-6
TGTGCCAGCAGCCACGGGACAGTCATATACACCGGGGAGCTGTTTTTT
CASSHGTVIYTGELFF
>TRBJ2-1|NA|NA|TRBV2
TGTGCCAGCACCCTCCTAGTCACCGCGACGAATGAGCAGTTCTTC
CASTLLVTATNEQFF
>TRBJ1-6|NA|NA|TRBV20-1
TGCAGTGCTAGTTCTATTCGGGGGGGCGGATCACCCCTCCACTTT
CSASSIRGGGSPLHF
>TRBJ2-2|TRBD1|few|TRBV27
TGTGCCAGCAGTTCCCTTTCCCGGGACAGGGGTCCCGGGGAGCTGTTTTTT
CASSSLSRDRGPGELFF
>TRBJ2-5|NA|NA|TRBV18
TGTGCCAGCTCAAGGGACTCAGAGACCCAGTACTTC
CASSRDSETQYF
>TRBJ1-4|TRBD1|NA|TRBV5-1
TGCGCCAGCAGCGCCACAGGGGTGGATGAAAAACTGTTTTTT
CASSATGVDEKLFF
>TRBJ2-7|NA|NA|TRBV13
TGTGCCAGCAGCTCCGGTCCCACCTACTACGAGCAGTACTTC
CASSSGPTYYEQYF
>TRBJ2-7|TRBD2|NA|TRBV4-2
TGTGCCAGCAGTCTTAGCGGGGGGGACACCTACGAGCAGTACTTC
CASSLSGGDTYEQYF
>TRBJ1-1|NA|NA|TRBV7-9
TGTGCCAGCAGCTCCGACGAGGAATCGGAAGGCACTGAAGCTTTCTTT
CASSSDEESEGTEAFF
>TRBJ2-2|TRBD1|NA|TRBV3-1/TRBV3-2
TGTGCCAGCAGCACCCAGGGGGTCACCGGGGAGCTGTTTTTT
CASSTQGVTGELFF
>TRBJ1-4|NA|NA|TRBV5-1
TGCGCCAGCAGCTTGACCGGGGCAACTAATGAAAAACTGTTTTTT
CASSLTGATNEKLFF
>TRBJ2-2|TRBD2|NA|TRBV6-2/TRBV6-3
TGTGCCAGCAGTTACTCTGCAGCGGGGGTAGGCACCGGGGAGCTGTTTTTT
CASSYSAAGVGTGELFF
>TRBJ1-2|TRBD1|NA|TRBV19
TGTGCCAGTAGTACCGGGACAGGATATGGCTACACCTTC
CASSTGTGYGYTF
>TRBJ1-4|TRBD1|NA|TRBV27
TGTGCCAGCAAACCTTACAGGGGGCGTCATGAAAAACTGTTTTTT
CASKPYRGRHEKLFF
>TRBJ2-5|NA|few|TRBV3-1/TRBV3-2
TGTGCCAGCAGCCACCCGGGATTTAAGGAGACCCAGTACTTC
CASSHPGFKETQYF
>TRBJ2-7|TRBD1|NA|TRBV5-1
TGCGCCAGCAGCTCAGGACAGGGAACGTCCCGTACCTACGAGCAGTACTTC
CASSSGQGTSRTYEQYF
>TRBJ1-6|NA|NA|TRBV27
TGTGCCAGCAGTTGGGCGGGGGGGCCGCAGCAAATTTCACCCCTCCACTTT
CASSWAGGPQQISPLHF
>TRBJ2-7|TRBD2|NA|TRBV5-1
TGCGCCAGCAGCAACGGACTAGCGGGGGGGAGGTACGAGCAGTACTTC
CASSNGLAGGRYEQYF
>TRBJ1-2|NA|NA|TRBV10-3
TGTGCCATCAGTGAGTACGGCTATGGCTACACCTTC
CAISEYGYGYTF
>TRBJ2-5|TRBD1|NA|TRBV5-1
TGCGCCAGCAGCGCCGGGACAGCCCAAGAGACCCAGTACTTC
CASSAGTAQETQYF
>TRBJ1-5|TRBD1|NA|TRBV19
TGTGCCAGTAGTGTCCGGGACAGGAATCAGCCCCAGCATTTT
CASSVRDRNQPQHF
>TRBJ1-2|TRBD1|NA|TRBV2
TGTGCCAAGGACAGGGCGCGCTACACCTTC
CAKDRARYTF
>TRBJ2-7|NA|NA|TRBV11-2
TGTGCCAGCATTTCCACTGAAAGCTCCTACGAGCAGTACTTC
CASISTESSYEQYF
>TRBJ2-3|TRBD1|NA|TRBV24-1
TGTGCCACCAGTGATTTCCTGGGACAGGGTCCCACAGATACGCAGTATTTT
CATSDFLGQGPTDTQYF
>TRBJ2-7|NA|once|TRBV5-6
TGTGCCAGCAGCTTGCGGGTCCTTCCCTACGAGCAGTACTTC
CASSLRVLPYEQYF
>TRBJ1-2|TRBD1|NA|TRBV5-6
TGTGCCAGCAGCTTAATTCGGGACAGAAAGCATGGCTACACCTTC
CASSLIRDRKHGYTF
>TRBJ1-6|NA|NA|TRBV5-1
TGCGCCAGCAGCTTGGGGCCAACTGAGGCCCTCCACTTT
CASSLGPTEALHF
>TRBJ2-3|TRBD2|NA|TRBV5-8
TGTGCCAGCAGCTTGGGCGGGACTAGCGGGGGTTTCCGCCCAGATACGCAGTATTTT
CASSLGGTSGGFRPDTQYF
>TRBJ1-4|NA|NA|TRBV28
TGTGCCAGCAGTTTAGTACTTGAAAAACTGTTTTTT
CASSLVLEKLFF
>TRBJ2-5|NA|NA|TRBV6-5
TGTGCCAGCAGTTACCTTGGGGGCGCGTGGAAAGAGACCCAGTACTTC
CASSYLGGAWKETQYF
>TRBJ2-7|TRBD2|NA|TRBV6-6
TGTGCCAGCAGTCTCCGTAGCGGGCTTGAGCAGTACTTC
CASSLRSGLEQYF
>TRBJ2-1|TRBD2|NA|TRBV19
TGTGCCAGTAGTTCTTGGAAAGCGGGGGTTATAGGTGAGCAGTTCTTC
CASSSWKAGVIGEQFF
>TRBJ1-1|NA|NA|TRBV6-5
TGTGCCAGCTCTTGGCTTGAAGGAGACACTGAAGCTTTCTTT
CASSWLEGDTEAFF
>TRBJ2-3|TRBD2|NA|TRBV6-4
TGTGCCAGCAGTGCCGTAGCGGGGGGGGCAGATACGCAGTATTTT
CASSAVAGGADTQYF